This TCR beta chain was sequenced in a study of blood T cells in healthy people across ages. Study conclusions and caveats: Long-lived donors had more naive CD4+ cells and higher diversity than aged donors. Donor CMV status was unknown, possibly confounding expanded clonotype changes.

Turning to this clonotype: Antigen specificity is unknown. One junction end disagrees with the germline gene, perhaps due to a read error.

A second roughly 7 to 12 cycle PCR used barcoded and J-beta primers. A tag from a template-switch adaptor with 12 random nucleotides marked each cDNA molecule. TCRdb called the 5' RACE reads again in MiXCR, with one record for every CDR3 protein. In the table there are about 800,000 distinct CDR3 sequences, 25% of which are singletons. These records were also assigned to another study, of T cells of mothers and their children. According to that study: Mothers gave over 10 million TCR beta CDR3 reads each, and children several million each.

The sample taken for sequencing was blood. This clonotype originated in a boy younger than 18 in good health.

CDR3 sequence: CTSSPLAVSYNEQFF. CDR3 in DNA: TGTACCAGCAGTCCCCTAGCGGTCTCCTACAATGAGCAGTTCTTC. The chain recombines TRBV6-4 with TRBJ2-1, with 7 bases matching TRBD2. Germline lookup yields CDR1 MRHNA and CDR2 SNTAGT. This CDR3 has 15 residues.